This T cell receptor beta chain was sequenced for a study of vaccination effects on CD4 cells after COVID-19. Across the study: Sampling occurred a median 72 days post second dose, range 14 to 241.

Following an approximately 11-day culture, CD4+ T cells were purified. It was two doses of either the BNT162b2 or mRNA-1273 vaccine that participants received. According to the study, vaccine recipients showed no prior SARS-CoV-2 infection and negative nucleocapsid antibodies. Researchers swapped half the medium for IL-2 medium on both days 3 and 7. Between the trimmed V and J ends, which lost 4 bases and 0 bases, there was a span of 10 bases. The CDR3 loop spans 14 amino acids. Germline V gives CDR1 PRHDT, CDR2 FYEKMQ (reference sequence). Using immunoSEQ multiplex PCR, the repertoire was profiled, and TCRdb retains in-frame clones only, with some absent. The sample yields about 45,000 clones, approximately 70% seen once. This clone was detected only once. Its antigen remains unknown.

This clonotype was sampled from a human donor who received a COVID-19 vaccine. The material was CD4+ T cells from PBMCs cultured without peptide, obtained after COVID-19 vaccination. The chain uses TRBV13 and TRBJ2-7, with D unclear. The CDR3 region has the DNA TGTGCCAGCAGCTACACACGGAGCTCCTACGAGCAGTACTTC. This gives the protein CASSYTRSSYEQYF.